Listed below are T cell receptor beta chains from one sample, sequenced in a study of T cell responses to AZD1222 COVID-19 vaccine. Profiling relied on immunoSEQ multiplex PCR, and the TCRdb table lists in-frame clones only, not all of them. The sample records roughly 80,000 clones, about 90% being singletons. The sample in question was peripheral blood, obtained on day 0 of MenACWY control vaccination. These receptors all stem from an adult in good health. The CDR3 runs from the conserved cysteine through the conserved F or W. Fields, in order: CDR3 DNA, CDR3 protein, D gene, V gene, CDR3 length, J gene, clone size. The D gene is left open where the match is weak. Only part of the rows carry a size: once, few, many, or a class if the clone is expanded.

CDR3 DNA: TGTGCCAGCAGCTTAGAAGGCACCCAGTACTTC
CDR3 protein: CASSLEGTQYF
D gene: -
V gene: TRBV5-6
CDR3 length: 11
J gene: TRBJ2-5
clone size: -

CDR3 DNA: TGTGCCAGCTCACCACGCCAGGACACTGAAGCTTTCTTT
CDR3 protein: CASSPRQDTEAFF
D gene: -
V gene: TRBV18
CDR3 length: 13
J gene: TRBJ1-1
clone size: -

CDR3 DNA: TGTGCCAGCAGTTATGGTCGGGCCAGAACCTACGAGCAGTACTTC
CDR3 protein: CASSYGRARTYEQYF
D gene: -
V gene: TRBV6-5
CDR3 length: 15
J gene: TRBJ2-7
clone size: -

CDR3 DNA: TGTGCCAGCAGAGTACAAGGGCCTTATGGCTACACCTTC
CDR3 protein: CASRVQGPYGYTF
D gene: -
V gene: TRBV2
CDR3 length: 13
J gene: TRBJ1-2
clone size: -

CDR3 DNA: TGCGCCAGCAGCCAAGGCAGGAACCTGCGGAATGAAAAACTGTTTTTT
CDR3 protein: CASSQGRNLRNEKLFF
D gene: -
V gene: TRBV4-3
CDR3 length: 16
J gene: TRBJ1-4
clone size: -

CDR3 DNA: TGTGCCAGCAGCTCCCAGGGAGTATGGTACGAGCAGTACTTC
CDR3 protein: CASSSQGVWYEQYF
D gene: -
V gene: TRBV5-4
CDR3 length: 14
J gene: TRBJ2-7
clone size: -

CDR3 DNA: TGTGCCATCGCTGCGGGAAGCTCCTACAATGAGCAGTTCTTC
CDR3 protein: CAIAAGSSYNEQFF
D gene: -
V gene: TRBV27
CDR3 length: 14
J gene: TRBJ2-1
clone size: -

CDR3 DNA: TGTGCCAGCAGCCCATACAGGGGTTCCCTCTACGAGCAGTACTTC
CDR3 protein: CASSPYRGSLYEQYF
D gene: TRBD1
V gene: TRBV14
CDR3 length: 15
J gene: TRBJ2-7
clone size: -

CDR3 DNA: TGTGCCAGCAGGGCGGGAGGCGGCGAGCAGTACTTC
CDR3 protein: CASRAGGGEQYF
D gene: TRBD2
V gene: TRBV11-2
CDR3 length: 12
J gene: TRBJ2-7
clone size: -

CDR3 DNA: TGTGCCATCAGGGACCTTATGGGGGGCCCCAATGAGCAGTTCTTC
CDR3 protein: CAIRDLMGGPNEQFF
D gene: -
V gene: TRBV10-3
CDR3 length: 15
J gene: TRBJ2-1
clone size: -

CDR3 DNA: TGTGCCAGCAGTGACGCCTCCAGGGGCTATAATTCACCCCTCCACTTT
CDR3 protein: CASSDASRGYNSPLHF
D gene: -
V gene: TRBV25-1
CDR3 length: 16
J gene: TRBJ1-6
clone size: -

CDR3 DNA: TGTGCCAGCAGCTTAAGGACAGGGGTGACGGGTGGGGCCAACGTCCTGACTTTC
CDR3 protein: CASSLRTGVTGGANVLTF
D gene: TRBD1
V gene: TRBV28
CDR3 length: 18
J gene: TRBJ2-6
clone size: -

CDR3 DNA: TGTGCCAGCAGTTTAGGAGGTAGCACTGAAGCTTTCTTT
CDR3 protein: CASSLGGSTEAFF
D gene: -
V gene: TRBV27
CDR3 length: 13
J gene: TRBJ1-1
clone size: -

CDR3 DNA: TGTGCCAGCAGTTCAGGGTCAGAGAATCAGCCCCAGCATTTT
CDR3 protein: CASSSGSENQPQHF
D gene: -
V gene: TRBV6-5
CDR3 length: 14
J gene: TRBJ1-5
clone size: -

CDR3 DNA: TGCGCCAGCAGGGGACAGGGGATGAACACTGAAGCTTTCTTT
CDR3 protein: CASRGQGMNTEAFF
D gene: TRBD1
V gene: TRBV5-1
CDR3 length: 14
J gene: TRBJ1-1
clone size: -

CDR3 DNA: TGTGCCAGCACCTTTGCACAGGGGCGGGCCGATACGCAGTATTTT
CDR3 protein: CASTFAQGRADTQYF
D gene: TRBD1
V gene: TRBV6-5
CDR3 length: 15
J gene: TRBJ2-3
clone size: -

CDR3 DNA: TGTGCCACCAGTGACCAAGCTCAGGGGGCGCGTAGAGAGACCCAGTACTTC
CDR3 protein: CATSDQAQGARRETQYF
D gene: TRBD1
V gene: TRBV24-1
CDR3 length: 17
J gene: TRBJ2-5
clone size: -

CDR3 DNA: TGTGCCAGCGGCCTGGGCCCCTCCTACGAGCAGTACTTC
CDR3 protein: CASGLGPSYEQYF
D gene: -
V gene: TRBV12-3/TRBV12-4
CDR3 length: 13
J gene: TRBJ2-7
clone size: -

CDR3 DNA: TGTGCCAGCAGTGAAAGGAGGACTAGCGGGAAGGAGACCCAGTACTTC
CDR3 protein: CASSERRTSGKETQYF
D gene: TRBD2
V gene: TRBV6-1
CDR3 length: 16
J gene: TRBJ2-5
clone size: -

CDR3 DNA: TGTGCCAGCGCGCGGGCGTACTTC
CDR3 protein: CASARAYF
D gene: -
V gene: TRBV9
CDR3 length: 8
J gene: TRBJ2-4
clone size: -

CDR3 DNA: TGTGCCACCAGCAGAGATCTCGGGTCGGGTAGAAATGAAAAACTGTTTTTT
CDR3 protein: CATSRDLGSGRNEKLFF
D gene: -
V gene: TRBV15
CDR3 length: 17
J gene: TRBJ1-4
clone size: once

CDR3 DNA: TGTGCCAGCCACCCGGGGGGTTCCTACGAGCAGTACTTC
CDR3 protein: CASHPGGSYEQYF
D gene: TRBD2
V gene: TRBV6-5
CDR3 length: 13
J gene: TRBJ2-7
clone size: -

CDR3 DNA: TGTGCCAGCAGCCTAGGGGGAGGCACTGAAGCTTTCTTT
CDR3 protein: CASSLGGGTEAFF
D gene: -
V gene: TRBV9
CDR3 length: 13
J gene: TRBJ1-1
clone size: -

CDR3 DNA: TGTGCCACCATCGAACAGGGGTCCTACAATGAGCAGTTCTTC
CDR3 protein: CATIEQGSYNEQFF
D gene: TRBD1
V gene: TRBV27
CDR3 length: 14
J gene: TRBJ2-1
clone size: -

CDR3 DNA: TGTGCCAGCAGCCCCAGTCCCGATACGCAGTATTTT
CDR3 protein: CASSPSPDTQYF
D gene: -
V gene: TRBV6-5
CDR3 length: 12
J gene: TRBJ2-3
clone size: -

CDR3 DNA: TGTGCCAGCAGCTCACCGGGGACCCAGTACTTC
CDR3 protein: CASSSPGTQYF
D gene: -
V gene: TRBV5-8
CDR3 length: 11
J gene: TRBJ2-5
clone size: -

CDR3 DNA: TGCGCCAGCAGCTCGGGGGAGGGTAAAGCCAAAAACATTCAGTACTTC
CDR3 protein: CASSSGEGKAKNIQYF
D gene: TRBD2
V gene: TRBV5-1
CDR3 length: 16
J gene: TRBJ2-4
clone size: -

CDR3 DNA: TGTGCCAGCAGTGGTGACTACCACGAGACCCAGTACTTC
CDR3 protein: CASSGDYHETQYF
D gene: -
V gene: TRBV2
CDR3 length: 13
J gene: TRBJ2-5
clone size: few

CDR3 DNA: TGTGCCAGTAGTAGGCAGGGTACCTACGAGCAGTACTTC
CDR3 protein: CASSRQGTYEQYF
D gene: -
V gene: TRBV19
CDR3 length: 13
J gene: TRBJ2-7
clone size: -

CDR3 DNA: TGTGCCAGCCCGGGTGAGTGGATAGCTTCGAACACCGGGGAGCTGTTTTTT
CDR3 protein: CASPGEWIASNTGELFF
D gene: -
V gene: TRBV14
CDR3 length: 17
J gene: TRBJ2-2
clone size: few

CDR3 DNA: TGTGCCAGCAGCGATTTGGGAAGTTCCTACGAGCAGTACTTC
CDR3 protein: CASSDLGSSYEQYF
D gene: -
V gene: TRBV5-4
CDR3 length: 14
J gene: TRBJ2-7
clone size: once

CDR3 DNA: TGTGCCAGCAGGTTCACAGCCAACACTGAAGCTTTCTTT
CDR3 protein: CASRFTANTEAFF
D gene: -
V gene: TRBV12-3/TRBV12-4
CDR3 length: 13
J gene: TRBJ1-1
clone size: -

CDR3 DNA: TGTGCCAGCAGCCCGGGGGGCAGGTCCACAGATACGCAGTATTTT
CDR3 protein: CASSPGGRSTDTQYF
D gene: -
V gene: TRBV7-9
CDR3 length: 15
J gene: TRBJ2-3
clone size: -

CDR3 DNA: TGTGCCTGGAGTGTTGGCGTCTCCTACGAGCAGTACTTC
CDR3 protein: CAWSVGVSYEQYF
D gene: -
V gene: TRBV30
CDR3 length: 13
J gene: TRBJ2-7
clone size: few

CDR3 DNA: TGCAGTGCTAGTGTACAGGACTACGAGCAGTACTTC
CDR3 protein: CSASVQDYEQYF
D gene: -
V gene: TRBV20-1
CDR3 length: 12
J gene: TRBJ2-7
clone size: -

CDR3 DNA: TGTGCCTGGAGTGTTGGGGTACTTAATTCACCCCTCCACTTT
CDR3 protein: CAWSVGVLNSPLHF
D gene: -
V gene: TRBV30
CDR3 length: 14
J gene: TRBJ1-6
clone size: -

CDR3 DNA: TGCGCCAGCAGTGATGTAAGGACCCAGCGGGAGGACGAGACCCAGTACTTC
CDR3 protein: CASSDVRTQREDETQYF
D gene: TRBD2
V gene: TRBV10-2
CDR3 length: 17
J gene: TRBJ2-5
clone size: -

CDR3 DNA: TGTGCCAGCAGTTTCGGGGGGGTAGCCAAAAACATTCAGTACTTC
CDR3 protein: CASSFGGVAKNIQYF
D gene: TRBD2
V gene: TRBV28
CDR3 length: 15
J gene: TRBJ2-4
clone size: -

CDR3 DNA: TGTGCCAGCAGCTTTTGGGGTGCGGGGACTAGCGGGAGAGGAAGCTCCTACAATGAGCAGTTCTTC
CDR3 protein: CASSFWGAGTSGRGSSYNEQFF
D gene: TRBD2
V gene: TRBV7-3
CDR3 length: 22
J gene: TRBJ2-1
clone size: -

CDR3 DNA: TGTGCCAGCAGTGACCCCGGCGGGCTGGGGGCACCCCTCCACTTT
CDR3 protein: CASSDPGGLGAPLHF
D gene: -
V gene: TRBV6-1
CDR3 length: 15
J gene: TRBJ1-6
clone size: once

CDR3 DNA: TGTGCCAGCAACCCGACTAGCGGGAGCTACGAGCAGTACTTC
CDR3 protein: CASNPTSGSYEQYF
D gene: TRBD2
V gene: TRBV6-5
CDR3 length: 14
J gene: TRBJ2-7
clone size: -

CDR3 DNA: TGTGCCAGCAGCCTTCTCAGAGAGGGCAATGAGCAGTTCTTC
CDR3 protein: CASSLLREGNEQFF
D gene: -
V gene: TRBV9
CDR3 length: 14
J gene: TRBJ2-1
clone size: once

CDR3 DNA: TGCGCCAGCAGCTTGGCTATGGGACCGGATACGCAGTATTTT
CDR3 protein: CASSLAMGPDTQYF
D gene: -
V gene: TRBV5-1
CDR3 length: 14
J gene: TRBJ2-3
clone size: -

CDR3 DNA: TGTGCCAGTAGTATAGGAAGCGTGGACACTGAAGCTTTCTTT
CDR3 protein: CASSIGSVDTEAFF
D gene: -
V gene: TRBV19
CDR3 length: 14
J gene: TRBJ1-1
clone size: once

CDR3 DNA: TGTGCCAGCGAGACAGGGGAGCTAGCGGGAGGCCAATACGAGCAGTACTTC
CDR3 protein: CASETGELAGGQYEQYF
D gene: TRBD2
V gene: TRBV2
CDR3 length: 17
J gene: TRBJ2-7
clone size: -

CDR3 DNA: TGTGCCAGCAGTGAAAACTTGATCTCTGGAAACACCATATATTTT
CDR3 protein: CASSENLISGNTIYF
D gene: -
V gene: TRBV6-1
CDR3 length: 15
J gene: TRBJ1-3
clone size: -

CDR3 DNA: TGTGCCATCAGTACCGGGGGACCCAGCGAGCAGTACTTC
CDR3 protein: CAISTGGPSEQYF
D gene: -
V gene: TRBV10-3
CDR3 length: 13
J gene: TRBJ2-7
clone size: -

CDR3 DNA: TGTGCCACCAGCAGAGATCTCGGGTCCACTGAAGCTTTCTTT
CDR3 protein: CATSRDLGSTEAFF
D gene: -
V gene: TRBV15
CDR3 length: 14
J gene: TRBJ1-1
clone size: -

CDR3 DNA: TGTGCCAGCAGTGAAGGCCGAGGCCACACTGAAGCTTTCTTT
CDR3 protein: CASSEGRGHTEAFF
D gene: -
V gene: TRBV2
CDR3 length: 14
J gene: TRBJ1-1
clone size: once

CDR3 DNA: TGTGCCAGCAGCTTAGGAGGACGGGGCTGGAACACCGGGGAGCTGTTTTTT
CDR3 protein: CASSLGGRGWNTGELFF
D gene: -
V gene: TRBV11-2
CDR3 length: 17
J gene: TRBJ2-2
clone size: -

CDR3 DNA: TGTGCCAGCAGCCCTACCGCAGCGAGGACAGAGACCCAGTACTTC
CDR3 protein: CASSPTAARTETQYF
D gene: -
V gene: TRBV7-3
CDR3 length: 15
J gene: TRBJ2-5
clone size: -

CDR3 DNA: TGCGCCAGCAGCCCAGCGGGAGGGCCCTGGGATACGCAGTATTTT
CDR3 protein: CASSPAGGPWDTQYF
D gene: TRBD2
V gene: TRBV4-1
CDR3 length: 15
J gene: TRBJ2-3
clone size: -

CDR3 DNA: TGTGCCAGCAGCCAAGATAGCCTAGCGGACTACACAGATACGCAGTATTTT
CDR3 protein: CASSQDSLADYTDTQYF
D gene: TRBD2
V gene: TRBV3-1/TRBV3-2
CDR3 length: 17
J gene: TRBJ2-3
clone size: -

CDR3 DNA: TGTGCCAGCAGCTGGAACAGGGGAGGGGGTCAGCCCCAGCATTTT
CDR3 protein: CASSWNRGGGQPQHF
D gene: TRBD1
V gene: TRBV7-3
CDR3 length: 15
J gene: TRBJ1-5
clone size: -

CDR3 DNA: TGTGCCACCAGTGATTTGTACAGAGCCTCCAATCAGCCCCAGCATTTT
CDR3 protein: CATSDLYRASNQPQHF
D gene: -
V gene: TRBV24-1
CDR3 length: 16
J gene: TRBJ1-5
clone size: -